Listed below are T cell receptor beta chains from one sample, sequenced in a study of beta chain features in type 1 diabetes. Profiling relied on immunoSEQ multiplex PCR, and the TCRdb table lists in-frame clones only, not all of them. The sample includes about 900,000 clones, around a sixth seen only once; the top ten take 0.023%. Material: naive CD4+ T cells from blood. These receptors were taken from a woman aged 18-30 years in good health. CDR3s include the opening cysteine and the closing phenylalanine or tryptophan. The D gene is left open where the match is weak. The size field is filled for only some rows; it gives once, few, many or a size class.

CDR3 length: 15; clone size: few; J gene: TRBJ1-5; D gene: TRBD1; V gene: TRBV28; CDR3 protein: CASSLGTGVRQPQHF; CDR3 DNA: TGTGCCAGCAGTTTAGGGACAGGGGTGAGGCAGCCCCAGCATTTT
CDR3 length: 17; clone size: once; J gene: TRBJ1-4; D gene: -; V gene: TRBV7-9; CDR3 protein: CASSLGVQAATNEKLFF; CDR3 DNA: TGTGCCAGCAGCTTAGGGGTGCAGGCTGCAACTAATGAAAAACTGTTTTTT
CDR3 length: 12; clone size: -; J gene: TRBJ2-4; D gene: -; V gene: TRBV7-2; CDR3 protein: CASSFSKNIQYF; CDR3 DNA: TGTGCCAGCAGCTTTTCCAAAAACATTCAGTACTTC
CDR3 length: 14; clone size: -; J gene: TRBJ2-7; D gene: TRBD1; V gene: TRBV6-6; CDR3 protein: CASSSSGTASEQYF; CDR3 DNA: TGTGCCAGCAGTTCGTCCGGGACAGCATCCGAGCAGTACTTC
CDR3 length: 14; clone size: -; J gene: TRBJ1-1; D gene: TRBD1; V gene: TRBV6-5; CDR3 protein: CASSPRQGSTEAFF; CDR3 DNA: TGTGCCAGCAGTCCGCGACAGGGGAGCACTGAAGCTTTCTTT
CDR3 length: 14; clone size: few; J gene: TRBJ2-1; D gene: -; V gene: TRBV7-6; CDR3 protein: CASSLDSSYNEQFF; CDR3 DNA: TGTGCCAGCAGCTTAGATAGCTCCTACAATGAGCAGTTCTTC
CDR3 length: 14; clone size: -; J gene: TRBJ2-3; D gene: -; V gene: TRBV6-1; CDR3 protein: CASRLGTAVDTQYF; CDR3 DNA: TGTGCCAGCAGACTCGGGACCGCGGTGGATACGCAGTATTTT
CDR3 length: 16; clone size: -; J gene: TRBJ2-2; D gene: -; V gene: TRBV4-2; CDR3 protein: CASSQRDLQNTGELFF; CDR3 DNA: TGTGCCAGCAGCCAGCGGGACTTACAGAACACCGGGGAGCTGTTTTTT
CDR3 length: 17; clone size: -; J gene: TRBJ2-1; D gene: TRBD2; V gene: TRBV2; CDR3 protein: CASKRVRAGLAHNEQFF; CDR3 DNA: TGTGCCAGCAAGCGGGTCAGGGCGGGACTAGCCCACAATGAGCAGTTCTTC
CDR3 length: 15; clone size: -; J gene: TRBJ2-7; D gene: -; V gene: TRBV7-2; CDR3 protein: CASSLAASSSYEQYF; CDR3 DNA: TGTGCCAGCAGCTTAGCGGCGTCGAGCTCCTACGAGCAGTACTTC
CDR3 length: 14; clone size: -; J gene: TRBJ2-7; D gene: TRBD1; V gene: TRBV7-9; CDR3 protein: CASSSGQGSYEQYF; CDR3 DNA: TGTGCCAGCAGCTCGGGACAGGGAAGTTACGAGCAGTACTTC
CDR3 length: 17; clone size: few; J gene: TRBJ1-3; D gene: TRBD1; V gene: TRBV25-1; CDR3 protein: CASSEYPGTGVGNTIYF; CDR3 DNA: TGTGCCAGCAGTGAATATCCAGGGACAGGGGTCGGAAACACCATATATTTT
CDR3 length: 16; clone size: -; J gene: TRBJ2-7; D gene: -; V gene: TRBV12-5; CDR3 protein: CASGPSSPAALYEQYF; CDR3 DNA: TGTGCTAGTGGCCCCTCCTCCCCGGCAGCTCTCTACGAGCAGTACTTC
CDR3 length: 14; clone size: few; J gene: TRBJ2-1; D gene: -; V gene: TRBV4-2; CDR3 protein: CASSQGGTAGEQFF; CDR3 DNA: TGTGCCAGCAGCCAAGGGGGGACAGCGGGTGAGCAGTTCTTC
CDR3 length: 13; clone size: -; J gene: TRBJ1-2; D gene: -; V gene: TRBV14; CDR3 protein: CASSQGGGYGYTF; CDR3 DNA: TGTGCCAGCAGCCAAGGAGGGGGGTATGGCTACACCTTC
CDR3 length: 14; clone size: once; J gene: TRBJ2-3; D gene: TRBD2; V gene: TRBV4-1; CDR3 protein: CASTYSGSTDTQYF; CDR3 DNA: TGCGCCAGCACGTATAGCGGGAGCACAGATACGCAGTATTTT
CDR3 length: 17; clone size: -; J gene: TRBJ1-4; D gene: -; V gene: TRBV7-9; CDR3 protein: CASSLDQAFQQNEKLFF; CDR3 DNA: TGTGCCAGCAGCTTAGACCAAGCCTTTCAGCAAAATGAAAAACTGTTTTTT
CDR3 length: 16; clone size: -; J gene: TRBJ2-5; D gene: TRBD2; V gene: TRBV5-8; CDR3 protein: CASSFVLGAGGETQYF; CDR3 DNA: TGTGCCAGCAGCTTCGTCCTCGGGGCGGGAGGGGAGACCCAGTACTTC
CDR3 length: 16; clone size: few; J gene: TRBJ2-1; D gene: -; V gene: TRBV9; CDR3 protein: CASSVTGINSYNEQFF; CDR3 DNA: TGTGCCAGCAGCGTAACCGGGATTAACTCCTACAATGAGCAGTTCTTC
CDR3 length: 16; clone size: few; J gene: TRBJ1-2; D gene: TRBD1; V gene: TRBV5-1; CDR3 protein: CASSLGTGQQNYGYTF; CDR3 DNA: TGCGCCAGCAGCCTCGGGACAGGGCAACAAAACTATGGCTACACCTTC
CDR3 length: 11; clone size: -; J gene: TRBJ2-7; D gene: -; V gene: TRBV10-3; CDR3 protein: CAISGAGEQYF; CDR3 DNA: TGTGCCATCAGTGGTGCAGGAGAGCAGTACTTC
CDR3 length: 13; clone size: -; J gene: TRBJ1-2; D gene: -; V gene: TRBV7-9; CDR3 protein: CASSSTGGYGYTF; CDR3 DNA: TGTGCCAGCAGCTCGACAGGAGGCTATGGCTACACCTTC
CDR3 length: 15; clone size: few; J gene: TRBJ2-1; D gene: TRBD2; V gene: TRBV19; CDR3 protein: CASNQAGGPYNEQFF; CDR3 DNA: TGTGCCAGCAACCAAGCGGGAGGTCCCTACAATGAGCAGTTCTTC
CDR3 length: 12; clone size: -; J gene: TRBJ2-1; D gene: -; V gene: TRBV28; CDR3 protein: CASSLRVPEQFF; CDR3 DNA: TGTGCCAGCAGTTTACGGGTTCCTGAGCAGTTCTTC
CDR3 length: 14; clone size: few; J gene: TRBJ2-1; D gene: -; V gene: TRBV5-4; CDR3 protein: CASSLYAGLNEQFF; CDR3 DNA: TGTGCCAGCAGCTTGTATGCAGGTTTGAATGAGCAGTTCTTC
CDR3 length: 14; clone size: -; J gene: TRBJ2-2; D gene: -; V gene: TRBV6-1; CDR3 protein: CASSLTGWAGELFF; CDR3 DNA: TGTGCCAGCAGTCTAACAGGGTGGGCCGGGGAGCTGTTTTTT
CDR3 length: 12; clone size: -; J gene: TRBJ2-2; D gene: -; V gene: TRBV4-2; CDR3 protein: CASSQVAGELFF; CDR3 DNA: TGTGCCAGCAGCCAAGTCGCCGGGGAGCTGTTTTTT
CDR3 length: 18; clone size: -; J gene: TRBJ2-7; D gene: TRBD2; V gene: TRBV10-3; CDR3 protein: CAISESAGAGGLPHEQYF; CDR3 DNA: TGTGCCATCAGTGAGTCGGCCGGAGCGGGAGGCCTTCCCCACGAGCAGTACTTC
CDR3 length: 12; clone size: few; J gene: TRBJ1-1; D gene: -; V gene: TRBV28; CDR3 protein: CASSLRQKEAFF; CDR3 DNA: TGTGCCAGCAGTTTAAGGCAGAAAGAAGCTTTCTTT
CDR3 length: 12; clone size: few; J gene: TRBJ1-1; D gene: TRBD1; V gene: TRBV29-1; CDR3 protein: CSVQGAVTEAFF; CDR3 DNA: TGCAGCGTTCAGGGGGCGGTCACTGAAGCTTTCTTT
CDR3 length: 12; clone size: -; J gene: TRBJ2-7; D gene: -; V gene: TRBV7-9; CDR3 protein: CASSGESYEQYF; CDR3 DNA: TGTGCCAGCAGCGGCGAGTCGTACGAGCAGTACTTC
CDR3 length: 16; clone size: -; J gene: TRBJ2-1; D gene: -; V gene: TRBV7-3; CDR3 protein: CASSPAVRQLSHEQFF; CDR3 DNA: TGTGCCAGCAGCCCAGCCGTCAGACAACTTTCCCATGAGCAGTTCTTC
CDR3 length: 16; clone size: -; J gene: TRBJ1-1; D gene: -; V gene: TRBV27; CDR3 protein: CASSLAGGEQNTEAFF; CDR3 DNA: TGTGCCAGCAGTTTGGCGGGGGGGGAGCAGAACACTGAAGCTTTCTTT
CDR3 length: 15; clone size: -; J gene: TRBJ1-3; D gene: TRBD1; V gene: TRBV4-2; CDR3 protein: CASSQEGGAGNTIYF; CDR3 DNA: TGTGCCAGCAGCCAAGAAGGGGGCGCGGGAAACACCATATATTTT
CDR3 length: 13; clone size: -; J gene: TRBJ2-5; D gene: -; V gene: TRBV10-3; CDR3 protein: CAIRGRAQETQYF; CDR3 DNA: TGTGCCATCAGGGGCAGGGCGCAAGAGACCCAGTACTTC
CDR3 length: 15; clone size: -; J gene: TRBJ2-3; D gene: -; V gene: TRBV4-2; CDR3 protein: CASSQVFTGTDTQYF; CDR3 DNA: TGTGCCAGCAGCCAAGTCTTTACAGGCACAGATACGCAGTATTTT
CDR3 length: 15; clone size: -; J gene: TRBJ2-5; D gene: -; V gene: TRBV7-9; CDR3 protein: CASSHGALHQETQYF; CDR3 DNA: TGTGCCAGCAGCCACGGGGCACTCCATCAAGAGACCCAGTACTTC
CDR3 length: 14; clone size: few; J gene: TRBJ2-7; D gene: -; V gene: TRBV10-3; CDR3 protein: CAISGVQGSNEQYF; CDR3 DNA: TGTGCCATCAGTGGGGTTCAGGGGAGTAACGAGCAGTACTTC
CDR3 length: 13; clone size: -; J gene: TRBJ2-7; D gene: -; V gene: TRBV25-1; CDR3 protein: CASSQPGGYEQYF; CDR3 DNA: TGTGCCAGCAGCCAGCCCGGGGGTTACGAGCAGTACTTC
CDR3 length: 13; clone size: -; J gene: TRBJ2-1; D gene: -; V gene: TRBV6-5; CDR3 protein: CASSAYYDNEQFF; CDR3 DNA: TGTGCCAGCAGTGCTTATTACGACAATGAGCAGTTCTTC
CDR3 length: 16; clone size: -; J gene: TRBJ2-5; D gene: TRBD2; V gene: TRBV5-4; CDR3 protein: CASSQTGTSGEETQYF; CDR3 DNA: TGTGCCAGCAGCCAAACCGGGACTAGCGGGGAAGAGACCCAGTACTTC
CDR3 length: 16; clone size: -; J gene: TRBJ1-1; D gene: -; V gene: TRBV4-1; CDR3 protein: CASSLGHLRSNTEAFF; CDR3 DNA: TGCGCCAGCAGCCTCGGGCATCTCAGGAGTAACACTGAAGCTTTCTTT
CDR3 length: 13; clone size: few; J gene: TRBJ2-3; D gene: -; V gene: TRBV9; CDR3 protein: CASSVGGVDTQYF; CDR3 DNA: TGTGCCAGCAGCGTAGGGGGAGTAGATACGCAGTATTTT